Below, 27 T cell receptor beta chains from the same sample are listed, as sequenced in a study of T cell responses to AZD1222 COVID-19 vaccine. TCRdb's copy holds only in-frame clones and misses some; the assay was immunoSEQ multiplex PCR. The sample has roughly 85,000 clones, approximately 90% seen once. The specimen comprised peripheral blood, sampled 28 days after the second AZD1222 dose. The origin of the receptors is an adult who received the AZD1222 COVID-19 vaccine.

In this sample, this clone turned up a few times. This CDR3 reads CASSLEGPYSNQPQHF. DNA for the CDR3: TGTGCCAGCAGTTTGGAGGGGCCCTATAGCAATCAGCCCCAGCATTTT. The V gene is TRBV27, the J gene TRBJ1-5, with D maybe TRBD1 (5 bases). The germline V and J ends were trimmed by 3 bases and 0 bases, with 12 bases remaining between them. Germline V gene data show CDR1 as MNHEY and CDR2 as SMNVEV (reference sequence). This CDR3 region has 16 residues.

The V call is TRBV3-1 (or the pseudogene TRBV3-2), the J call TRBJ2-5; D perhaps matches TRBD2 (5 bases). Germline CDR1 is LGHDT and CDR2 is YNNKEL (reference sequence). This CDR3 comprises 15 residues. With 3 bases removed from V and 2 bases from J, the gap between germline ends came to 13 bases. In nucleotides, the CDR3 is TGTGCCAGCAGCCAGGATAATCGGGATCAAGAGACCCAGTACTTC. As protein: CASSQDNRDQETQYF.

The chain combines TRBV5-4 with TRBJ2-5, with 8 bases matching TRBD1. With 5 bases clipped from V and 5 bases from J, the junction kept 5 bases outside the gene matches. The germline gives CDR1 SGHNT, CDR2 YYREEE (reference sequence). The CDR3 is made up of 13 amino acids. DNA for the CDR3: TGTGCCAGCAGTTCGGACAGGGAGGAGACCCAGTACTTC. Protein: CASSSDREETQYF.

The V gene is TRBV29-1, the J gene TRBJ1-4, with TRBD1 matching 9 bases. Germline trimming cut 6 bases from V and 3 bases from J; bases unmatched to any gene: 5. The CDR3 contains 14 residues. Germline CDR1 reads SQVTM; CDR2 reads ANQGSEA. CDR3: CSVGQGVSNEKLFF. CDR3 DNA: TGCAGCGTGGGACAGGGTGTTTCTAATGAAAAACTGTTTTTT.

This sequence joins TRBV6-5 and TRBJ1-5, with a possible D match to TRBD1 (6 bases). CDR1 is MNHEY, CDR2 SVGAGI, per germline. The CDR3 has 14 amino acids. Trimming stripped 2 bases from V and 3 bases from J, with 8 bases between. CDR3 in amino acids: CASSYGGSNQPQHF. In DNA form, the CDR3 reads TGTGCCAGCAGTTACGGGGGCTCCAATCAGCCCCAGCATTTT.

The CDR3 DNA reads TGTGCCAGTAGTATTCTCCTGGGTAGCGGGGACACAGATACGCAGTATTTT. This translates into CASSILLGSGDTDTQYF. The rearrangement links TRBV19 to TRBJ2-3; 8 positions match TRBD2. After removal of 3 bases from V and 2 bases from J, the junction contained 10 bases not matched to a gene. Germline loops: CDR1 LNHDA, CDR2 SQIVND (reference sequence). The CDR3 runs 17 residues.

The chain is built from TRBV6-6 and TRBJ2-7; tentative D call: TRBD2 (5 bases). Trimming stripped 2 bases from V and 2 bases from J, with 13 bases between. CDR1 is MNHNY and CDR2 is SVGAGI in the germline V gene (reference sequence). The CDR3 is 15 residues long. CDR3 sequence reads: CASSYIGPGTYEQYF. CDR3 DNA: TGTGCCAGCAGTTACATAGGTCCGGGGACCTACGAGCAGTACTTC.

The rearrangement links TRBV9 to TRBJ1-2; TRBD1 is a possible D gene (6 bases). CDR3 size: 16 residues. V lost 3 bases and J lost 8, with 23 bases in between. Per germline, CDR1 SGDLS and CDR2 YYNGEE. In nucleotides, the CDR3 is TGTGCCAGCAGCGAGACTACCCTGGGGGGCCCCAGAGGCTACACCTTC. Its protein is CASSETTLGGPRGYTF.

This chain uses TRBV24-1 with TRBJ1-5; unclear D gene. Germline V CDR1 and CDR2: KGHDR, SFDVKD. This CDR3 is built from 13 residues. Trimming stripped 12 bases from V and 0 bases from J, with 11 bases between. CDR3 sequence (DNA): TGTGCCGCCCAAGAAGGTAGCAATCAGCCCCAGCATTTT. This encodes CAAQEGSNQPQHF.

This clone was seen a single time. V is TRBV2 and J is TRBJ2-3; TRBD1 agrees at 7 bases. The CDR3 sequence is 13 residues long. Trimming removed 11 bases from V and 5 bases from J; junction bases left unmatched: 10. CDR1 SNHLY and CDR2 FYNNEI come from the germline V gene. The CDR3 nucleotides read TGTGCCGGCTCCAGACAGGGAAGAGATACGCAGTATTTT. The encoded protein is CAGSRQGRDTQYF.

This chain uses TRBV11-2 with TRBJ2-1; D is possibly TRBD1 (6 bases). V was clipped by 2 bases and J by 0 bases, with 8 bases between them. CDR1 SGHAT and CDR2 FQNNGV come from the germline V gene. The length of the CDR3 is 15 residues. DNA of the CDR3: TGTGCCAGCAGCTTAACAGGGTCCTCCTACAATGAGCAGTTCTTC. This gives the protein CASSLTGSSYNEQFF.

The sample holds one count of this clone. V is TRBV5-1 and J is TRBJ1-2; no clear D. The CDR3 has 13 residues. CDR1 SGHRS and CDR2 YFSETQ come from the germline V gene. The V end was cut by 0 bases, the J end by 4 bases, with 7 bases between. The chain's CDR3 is CASSLGGGYGYTF. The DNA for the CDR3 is TGCGCCAGCAGCTTGGGGGGAGGCTATGGCTACACCTTC.

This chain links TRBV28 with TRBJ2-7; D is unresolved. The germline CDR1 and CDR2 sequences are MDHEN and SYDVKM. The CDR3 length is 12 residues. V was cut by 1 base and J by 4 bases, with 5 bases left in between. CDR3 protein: CASSLLGYEQYF. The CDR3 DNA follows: TGTGCCAGCAGTTTATTAGGGTACGAGCAGTACTTC. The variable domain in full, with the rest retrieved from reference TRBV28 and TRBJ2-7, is DVKVTQSSRYLVKRTGEKVFLECVQDMDHENMFWYRQDPGLGLRLIYFSYDVKMKEKGDIPEGYSVSREKKERFSLILESASTNQTSMYLCASSLLGYEQYFGPGTRLTVT.

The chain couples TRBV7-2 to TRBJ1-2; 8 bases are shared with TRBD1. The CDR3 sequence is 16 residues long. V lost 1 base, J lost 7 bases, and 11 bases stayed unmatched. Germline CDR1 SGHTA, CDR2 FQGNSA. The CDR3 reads CASSLGGVGQAGGYTF. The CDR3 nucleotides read TGTGCCAGCAGCTTAGGGGGTGTGGGACAGGCGGGTGGCTACACCTTC.

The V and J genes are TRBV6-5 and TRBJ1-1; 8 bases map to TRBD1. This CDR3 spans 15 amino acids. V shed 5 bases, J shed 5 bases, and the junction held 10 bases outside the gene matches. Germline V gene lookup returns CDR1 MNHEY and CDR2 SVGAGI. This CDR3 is CASSNPGGAQTEAFF. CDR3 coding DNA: TGTGCCAGCAGTAACCCAGGGGGCGCGCAGACTGAAGCTTTCTTT.

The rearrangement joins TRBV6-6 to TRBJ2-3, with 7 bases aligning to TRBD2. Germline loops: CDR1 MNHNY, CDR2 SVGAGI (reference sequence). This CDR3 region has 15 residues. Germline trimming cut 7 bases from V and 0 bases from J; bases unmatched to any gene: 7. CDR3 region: CASTSGLPSTDTQYF. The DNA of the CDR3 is TGTGCCAGCACCTCGGGACTACCTAGCACAGATACGCAGTATTTT.

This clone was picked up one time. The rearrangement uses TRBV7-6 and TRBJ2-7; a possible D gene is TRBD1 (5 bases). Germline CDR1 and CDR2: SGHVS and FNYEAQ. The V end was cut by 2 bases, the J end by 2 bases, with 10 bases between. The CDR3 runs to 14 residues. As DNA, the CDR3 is TGTGCCAGCAGCTTAAGGCAGGGCCCCTACGAGCAGTACTTC. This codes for CASSLRQGPYEQYF. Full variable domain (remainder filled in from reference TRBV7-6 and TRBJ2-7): GAGVSQSPRYKVTKRGQDVALRCDPISGHVSLYWYRQALGQGPEFLTYFNYEAQQDKSGLPNDRFSAERPEGSISTLTIQRTEQRDSAMYRCASSLRQGPYEQYFGPGTRLTVT.

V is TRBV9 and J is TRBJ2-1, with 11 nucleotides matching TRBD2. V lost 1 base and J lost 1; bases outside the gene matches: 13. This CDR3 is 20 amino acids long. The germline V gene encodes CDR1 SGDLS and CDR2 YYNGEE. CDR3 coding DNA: TGTGCCAGCAGCGTATCCCTAGCTAGCGGGGGGCCAGGGTCCTACAATGAGCAGTTCTTC. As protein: CASSVSLASGGPGSYNEQFF.

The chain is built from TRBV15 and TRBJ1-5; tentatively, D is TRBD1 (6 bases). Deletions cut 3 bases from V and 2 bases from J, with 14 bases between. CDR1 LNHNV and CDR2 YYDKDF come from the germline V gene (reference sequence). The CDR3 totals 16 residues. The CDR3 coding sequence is TGTGCCACCAGCAGGGGGGGGGCCGGCGGCAATCAGCCCCAGCATTTT. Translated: CATSRGGAGGNQPQHF.

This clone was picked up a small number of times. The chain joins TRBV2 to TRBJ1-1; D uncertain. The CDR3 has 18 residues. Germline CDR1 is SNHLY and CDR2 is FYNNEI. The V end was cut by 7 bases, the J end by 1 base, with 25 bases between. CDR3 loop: CASIVVRLRRYGNTEAFF. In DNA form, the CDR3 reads TGTGCCAGCATTGTGGTTCGGCTAAGGCGGTACGGGAACACTGAAGCTTTCTTT.

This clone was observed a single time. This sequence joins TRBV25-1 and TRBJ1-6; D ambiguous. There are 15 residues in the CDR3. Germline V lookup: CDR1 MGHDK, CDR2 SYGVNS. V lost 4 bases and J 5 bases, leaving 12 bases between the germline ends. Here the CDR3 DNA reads TGTGCCAGCAGTGTCGGAGTTAGGGATAATTCACCCCTCCACTTT. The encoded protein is CASSVGVRDNSPLHF.

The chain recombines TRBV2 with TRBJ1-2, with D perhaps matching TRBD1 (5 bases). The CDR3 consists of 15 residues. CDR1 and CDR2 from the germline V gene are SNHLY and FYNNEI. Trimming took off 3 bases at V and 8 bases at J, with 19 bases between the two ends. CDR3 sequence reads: CASSDRNRMGSGYTF. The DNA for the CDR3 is TGTGCCAGCAGTGATAGGAACAGGATGGGCAGCGGCTACACCTTC.

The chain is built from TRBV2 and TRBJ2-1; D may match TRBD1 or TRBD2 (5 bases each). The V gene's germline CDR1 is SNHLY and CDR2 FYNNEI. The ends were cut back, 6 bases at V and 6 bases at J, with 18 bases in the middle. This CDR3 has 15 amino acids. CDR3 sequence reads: CASRRGRGEGNEQFF. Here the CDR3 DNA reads TGTGCCAGCAGGAGGGGAAGGGGAGAAGGCAATGAGCAGTTCTTC.

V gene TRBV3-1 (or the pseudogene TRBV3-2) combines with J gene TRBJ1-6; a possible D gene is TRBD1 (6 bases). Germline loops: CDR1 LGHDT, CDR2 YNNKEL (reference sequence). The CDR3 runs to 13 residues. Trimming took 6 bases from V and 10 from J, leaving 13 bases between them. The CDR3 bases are TGTGCCAGCAGACCAGGGGATCGCTCACCCCTCCACTTT. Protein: CASRPGDRSPLHF.

This CDR3 is CASNPGRDYGYTF. DNA of the CDR3: TGCGCCAGCAACCCGGGCCGGGACTATGGCTACACCTTC. The chain carries TRBV5-1 and TRBJ1-2; D unresolved. V gave up 6 bases and J gave up 3 bases, with 12 bases separating them. The CDR3 has 13 residues. Germline values: CDR1 SGHRS, CDR2 YFSETQ. The complete variable domain, with remaining parts taken from reference TRBV5-1 and TRBJ1-2, reads KAGVTQTPRYLIKTRGQQVTLSCSPISGHRSVSWYQQTPGQGLQFLFEYFSETQRNKGNFPGRFSGRQFSNSRSEMNVSTLELGDSALYLCASNPGRDYGYTFGSGTRLTVV.

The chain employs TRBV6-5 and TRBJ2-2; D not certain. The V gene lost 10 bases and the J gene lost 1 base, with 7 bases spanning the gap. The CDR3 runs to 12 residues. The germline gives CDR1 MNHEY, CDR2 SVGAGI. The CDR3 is CATSRNTGELFF. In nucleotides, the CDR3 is TGTGCCACAAGCAGGAACACCGGGGAGCTGTTTTTT.

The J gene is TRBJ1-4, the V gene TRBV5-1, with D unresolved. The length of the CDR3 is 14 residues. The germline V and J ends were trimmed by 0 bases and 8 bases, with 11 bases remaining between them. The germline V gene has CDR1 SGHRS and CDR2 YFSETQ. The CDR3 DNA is TGCGCCAGCAGCTTGGGACAAGAGCCAGAAAAACTGTTTTTT. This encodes CASSLGQEPEKLFF.